The 22 T cell receptor beta chains below all came from one sample that was sequenced in a study of blood T cell repertoires in COVID-19. The table came from immunoSEQ multiplex PCR; TCRdb's copy has only in-frame clones and leaves some out. The data show approximately 130,000 clones, with around four fifths seen just once and around 18% held by the top ten. The sequencing sample was made of peripheral blood. Every receptor here comes from a man at least 80 years old with acute or convalescent COVID-19.

The chain joins TRBV19 to TRBJ2-2; D is unresolved. CDR1 is LNHDA, CDR2 SQIVND, per germline (reference sequence). The CDR3 loop spans 15 amino acids. The V end lost 4 bases, the J end lost 4 bases, and 13 bases lay between the germline ends. DNA of the CDR3: TGTGCCAGTAGTACCGGTTTCGCCGGCACCGGGGAGCTGTTTTTT. Translating it yields CASSTGFAGTGELFF.

With regard to this clone: Different DNA sequences within this sample yield the same CDR3. The chain is built from TRBV6-6 and TRBJ2-2, with TRBD1 matching over 7 bases. Unmatched junction bases numbered 4, after V lost 4 bases and J lost 2 bases. Germline lookup yields CDR1 MNHNY and CDR2 SVGAGI (reference sequence). The CDR3 sequence is 15 residues long. CDR3 sequence: CASSSRDRNTGELFF. The CDR3 DNA reads TGTGCCAGCAGTTCCCGGGACAGAAACACCGGGGAGCTGTTTTTT.

The chain is built from TRBV6-6 and TRBJ2-1, with TRBD2 as a possible D gene (6 bases). Germline CDR1 reads MNHNY; CDR2 reads SVGAGI (reference sequence). The V and J ends lost 0 bases and 4 bases respectively, with 13 bases between them. CDR3 size: 16 residues. This chain's CDR3 is CASSYSPAGSYNEQFF. As DNA, the CDR3 is TGTGCCAGCAGTTACTCCCCGGCGGGGTCTTACAATGAGCAGTTCTTC.

The chain links TRBV5-1 to TRBJ2-2; the D gene is possibly TRBD1 (6 bases). Germline V gene data show CDR1 as SGHRS and CDR2 as YFSETQ. The CDR3 extends over 15 amino acids. Trimming left V 4 bases short and J 4 bases short, with 14 bases between. CDR3 protein: CASSPTTGSTGELFF. The CDR3 DNA follows: TGCGCCAGCAGCCCTACTACAGGGTCCACCGGGGAGCTGTTTTTT.

The gene calls are TRBV5-1 and TRBJ1-1, with unresolved D. Trimming removed 4 bases at V and 3 bases at J, with 16 bases between. This CDR3 region has 15 residues. Germline values: CDR1 SGHRS, CDR2 YFSETQ. In DNA, the CDR3 is TGCGCCAGCAGCGAAAGATCAGGCACCTACACTGAAGCTTTCTTT. Amino acids: CASSERSGTYTEAFF.

The CDR3 coding sequence is TGTGCCAGCAGCGTAGGGGAACGGACACCCCCGAGGGAGCAGTTCTTC. Translation: CASSVGERTPPREQFF. This chain uses TRBV9 with TRBJ2-1; D possibly corresponds to TRBD1 (5 bases). Trimming pared 0 bases from V and 10 bases from J, leaving 20 bases between. The CDR3 extends over 16 amino acids. Germline V CDR1 and CDR2: SGDLS, YYNGEE.

The rearrangement links TRBV21-1 to TRBJ2-5; the D call of TRBD2 is as the table states it, not checked on the DNA. TRBV21-1 is assigned pseudogene status. This CDR3 region has 15 residues. The CDR3 spells CASSKGGTLGETQYF. The CDR3 bases are TGTGCCAGCAGCAAAGGAGGGACTTTAGGAGAGACCCAGTACTTC.

V is TRBV19 and J is TRBJ1-1, with D perhaps matching TRBD1 (5 bases). Trimming shortened V by 3 bases and J by 2 bases, and 16 bases separated the two germline ends. This CDR3 is 16 amino acids long. The V gene's germline CDR1 is LNHDA and CDR2 SQIVND (reference sequence). The CDR3 loop is CASSIPGRAQNTEAFF. CDR3 DNA: TGTGCCAGTAGTATCCCAGGCAGGGCTCAAAACACTGAAGCTTTCTTT.

V usage is TRBV6-6 and J usage is TRBJ1-1, with TRBD1 matching over 9 bases. CDR3 length: 13 residues. Germline V gene data show CDR1 as MNHNY and CDR2 as SVGAGI (reference sequence). V trimming: 6 bases; J trimming: 11 bases; junction bases outside the gene matches: 10. DNA of the CDR3: TGTGCCAGCAGCCGGGACAGGGCTTCAGTGGCTTTCTTT. As protein: CASSRDRASVAFF.

This clone was observed once. The chain has TRBV3-1 (or the pseudogene TRBV3-2) and TRBJ2-1; TRBD2 matches at 10 bases. Germline V gene data show CDR1 as LGHDT and CDR2 as YNNKEL (reference sequence). V trimming: 0 bases; J trimming: 5 bases; junction bases outside the gene matches: 4. The CDR3 has 16 residues. The chain's CDR3 is CASSQDGLAGDNEQFF. In DNA form, the CDR3 reads TGTGCCAGCAGCCAAGACGGGCTAGCGGGGGACAATGAGCAGTTCTTC.

This clone was observed a few times. The chain joins TRBV11-1 to TRBJ1-2, with 10 positions matching TRBD1. V was clipped by 5 bases and J by 4 bases; unmatched bases: 7. From germline, CDR1 is SGHAT and CDR2 FQDESV (reference sequence). The CDR3 covers 15 residues. CDR3 DNA sequence: TGTGCCAGCAGCAGAGGCGGGACAGGGGCCTATGGCTACACCTTC. It codes for CASSRGGTGAYGYTF.

This chain connects TRBV11-3 to TRBJ2-7; 9 bases match TRBD1. This CDR3 comprises 15 residues. Trimming removed 2 bases from V and 6 bases from J; junction bases left unmatched: 8. The germline CDR1 and CDR2 sequences are SGHNT and YENEEA. The CDR3 region has the DNA TGTGCCAGCAGCTTACAACAGGGGGCGACTGTCGAGCAGTACTTC. Translated, it gives CASSLQQGATVEQYF.

The CDR3: CASSVGGSTSGGYTDTQYF. In nucleotides, the CDR3 is TGTGCCAGCAGCGTAGGCGGTTCGACTAGCGGGGGATACACAGATACGCAGTATTTT. V is TRBV9 and J is TRBJ2-3; 12 bases align to TRBD2. With 0 bases clipped from V and 2 bases from J, the junction kept 10 bases outside the gene matches. CDR3 length: 19 amino acids. Germline V CDR1 and CDR2: SGDLS, YYNGEE. The whole variable domain, remainder taken from reference TRBV9 and TRBJ2-3, is DSGVTQTPKHLITATGQRVTLRCSPRSGDLSVYWYQQSLDQGLQFLIQYYNGEERAKGNILERFSAQQFPDLHSELNLSSLELGDSALYFCASSVGGSTSGGYTDTQYFGPGTRLTVL.

The chain links TRBV11-3 to TRBJ2-3; 8 bases fit TRBD2. Unmatched junction bases numbered 5, after V lost 1 base and J lost 5 bases. This CDR3 region has 15 residues. Germline values: CDR1 SGHNT, CDR2 YENEEA. Here the CDR3 reads CASSLGGGNKDTQYF. Here the CDR3 DNA reads TGTGCCAGCAGCTTAGGCGGGGGGAATAAAGATACGCAGTATTTT.

V gene TRBV7-9 combines with J gene TRBJ1-2; 10 positions agree with TRBD1. CDR3 size: 16 residues. CDR1 is SEHNR and CDR2 is FQNEAQ in the germline V gene (reference sequence). V dropped 4 bases and J dropped 8; count of bases not matched to a gene: 13. This CDR3 reads CASSSHRDRGPQGYTF. The CDR3 DNA reads TGTGCCAGCAGCTCACACCGGGACAGGGGACCTCAAGGCTACACCTTC.

This clone was counted only a few times. The CDR3 region is CASSSLQGNGYTF. Written as DNA, the CDR3 is TGTGCCAGCTCATCCTTGCAGGGGAATGGCTACACCTTC. The chain recombines TRBV18 with TRBJ1-2, with D possibly being TRBD1 (6 bases). V was cut by 5 bases and J by 6 bases, with 13 bases left in between. The germline V gene has CDR1 KGHSH and CDR2 LQKENI. This CDR3 region has 13 residues. Based on the CDR3 plus reference TRBV18 and TRBJ1-2, the full variable domain is NAGVMQNPRHLVRRRGQEARLRCSPMKGHSHVYWYRQLPEEGLKFMVYLQKENIIDESGMPKERFSAEFPKEGPSILRIQQVVRGDSAAYFCASSSLQGNGYTFGSGTRLTVV.

The genes are TRBV2 and TRBJ1-2, with unresolved D. The V end was cut by 2 bases, the J end by 7 bases, with 14 bases between. Germline loops: CDR1 SNHLY, CDR2 FYNNEI. This CDR3 has 14 residues. CDR3 in amino acids: CASSEFSQLGGYTF. The CDR3, as DNA: TGTGCCAGCAGTGAATTTAGCCAACTAGGTGGCTACACCTTC.

The gene calls are TRBV18 and TRBJ1-1; 7 bases match TRBD1. This CDR3 has 13 amino acids. The germline CDR1 and CDR2 sequences are KGHSH and LQKENI. The V and J ends lost 4 bases and 3 bases, in that order; junction bases with no gene match: 2. The CDR3 DNA reads as TGTGCCAGCTCACTCGGACAGGACACTGAAGCTTTCTTT. Amino acid sequence: CASSLGQDTEAFF.

J is TRBJ1-2 and V is TRBV7-2; possibly TRBD1 for D (5 bases). V was pared by 5 bases and J by 8 bases, with 15 bases between. This CDR3 contains 13 residues. CDR1 is SGHTA, CDR2 FQGNSA, per germline. The DNA of the CDR3 is TGTGCCAGCAGCCCTCAGGTGCGGGACGGCTACACCTTC. This gives the protein CASSPQVRDGYTF.

V gene TRBV6-2 or TRBV6-3 combines with J gene TRBJ1-2; unclear D gene. The V end was cut by 3 bases, the J end by 2 bases, with 7 bases between. Germline loops: CDR1 MNHEY, CDR2 SVGEGT. The CDR3 extends over 13 amino acids. In nucleotides, the CDR3 is TGTGCCAGCAGTTATGTAGAGAACTATGGCTACACCTTC. Its protein product is CASSYVENYGYTF.

This clone was seen a single time. The genes are TRBV5-5 and TRBJ1-6, with 9 bases fitting TRBD1. The CDR3 totals 15 residues. Germline CDR1 and CDR2: SGHKS and YYEKEE (reference sequence). V lost 4 bases and J lost 7; bases outside the gene matches: 6. The CDR3 nucleotides read TGTGCCAGCAGCGGAGGGACAGGGAAAAATTCACCCCTCCACTTT. Translation: CASSGGTGKNSPLHF.

CDR3 protein: CASSITATGFYEQYF. The CDR3 DNA reads TGTGCCAGTAGTATAACTGCCACAGGTTTCTACGAGCAGTACTTC. V is TRBV19 and J is TRBJ2-7, with a weak D call TRBD1 (5 bases). There are 15 residues in the CDR3. From germline, CDR1 is LNHDA and CDR2 SQIVND (reference sequence). Trimming took 2 bases from V and 3 from J, leaving 14 bases between them.